The rows below give T cell receptor beta chains drawn from one sample of a study of T-cell memory formation after mild COVID-19. One entry per CDR3 protein results from TCRdb running MiXCR on the 5' RACE reads. The sample holds 200,000 to 250,000 distinct CDR3 sequences, around 30% seen once. Material for sequencing was PBMCs or a T cell subset sorted from them (not recorded which). The receptor source for this set is an adult woman who had mild COVID-19 (a few samples of this study predate the infection). Cell type and time point are not known. CDR3s include the opening cysteine and the closing phenylalanine or tryptophan. A D gene is named only where the DNA matches it firmly. Clone size is not always given. Where it is, it says once, few, many or a class for expanded clones.

TRBJ1-5	few	-	TRBV18	TGTGCCAGCTCCTTTCAGGGGCCGGGTCAGCCCCAGCATTTT	CASSFQGPGQPQHF
TRBJ2-3	few	-	TRBV27	TGTGCCAGCAGATCACCGGGACTGGGCACAGATACGCAGTATTTT	CASRSPGLGTDTQYF
TRBJ1-5	few	-	TRBV12-3/TRBV12-4	TGTGCCAGCAGTTTAAACCTTGGGGGAAGTAATCAGCCCCAGCATTTT	CASSLNLGGSNQPQHF
TRBJ1-1	once	-	TRBV7-2	TGTGCCAGCAGCTTTTATGGGGCCGCGAACACTGAAGCTTTCTTT	CASSFYGAANTEAFF
TRBJ1-2	few	-	TRBV20-1	TGCAGTGCTAGTGTGGAGAACTATGGCTACACCTTC	CSASVENYGYTF
TRBJ2-5	-	TRBD1	TRBV11-2	TGTGCCAGCAGCTTGACGACAGGGGTGGGGGAGACCCAGTACTTC	CASSLTTGVGETQYF
TRBJ1-6	-	-	TRBV7-6	TGTGCCAGCAGCTTAGGAGGGACGGGTTCACCCCTCCACTTT	CASSLGGTGSPLHF
TRBJ1-4	-	-	TRBV9	TGTGCCAGCAGCGTAGCAACTTCCACGGGCTCCAATGAAAAACTGTTTTTT	CASSVATSTGSNEKLFF
TRBJ2-1	-	TRBD2	TRBV7-2	TGTGCCAGCAGCACCGGGACTAGCAACTACAATGAGCAGTTCTTC	CASSTGTSNYNEQFF
TRBJ2-2	many	-	TRBV9	TGTGCCAGCAGCGTAGCTTCGGGGCGCGGGGAGCTGTTTTTT	CASSVASGRGELFF
TRBJ2-7	-	-	TRBV23-1	TGCGCCAGCAGTCAATCGGAGGCGGTCTACGAGCAGTACTTC	CASSQSEAVYEQYF
TRBJ2-1	few	-	TRBV7-2	TGTGCCAGCAGCTCACCTGCCCCCGGAGCGGACCCCTACAATGAGCAGTTCTTC	CASSSPAPGADPYNEQFF
TRBJ1-1	-	-	TRBV27	TGTGCCAGCCATGACCCGCGGAAGGGTGAAGCTTTCTTT	CASHDPRKGEAFF
TRBJ2-5	-	-	TRBV12-3/TRBV12-4	TGTGCCAGCAGTTTATCTGGGGGAGAGGGCCAGTACTTC	CASSLSGGEGQYF
TRBJ2-1	-	-	TRBV5-1	TGCGCCAGCAGCTTACTAGATAACAATGAGCAGTTCTTC	CASSLLDNNEQFF
TRBJ2-5	-	TRBD1	TRBV7-9	TGTGCCAGCAGCTTCGGACAGGGGAAGGGTATGGAGACCCAGTACTTC	CASSFGQGKGMETQYF
TRBJ2-2	-	-	TRBV4-3	TGCGCCAGCAGCCATGAGGAAGGGAAAGGGGCTGGGGAGCTGTTTTTT	CASSHEEGKGAGELFF
TRBJ2-7	-	TRBD1	TRBV5-1	TGCGCCAGCAGCTTGAGAGCAGGGGGAGACGAGCAGTACTTC	CASSLRAGGDEQYF
TRBJ2-7	few	TRBD1	TRBV29-1	TGCAGCGCGGGGCGGGACAGGGGTATCTACGAGCAGTACTTC	CSAGRDRGIYEQYF
TRBJ1-4	-	-	TRBV29-1	TGCAGCGCCAGTCATGGGGGTAATGAAAAACTGTTTTTT	CSASHGGNEKLFF
TRBJ2-7	-	TRBD1	TRBV12-3/TRBV12-4	TGTGCCAGCAGTCCCGGACAGGGAGTTTTGGGCGAGCAGTACTTC	CASSPGQGVLGEQYF
TRBJ2-3	-	TRBD2	TRBV13	TGTGCCAGCAGCCGTCTAGCGGGAGGGCCCGCAGATACGCAGTATTTT	CASSRLAGGPADTQYF
TRBJ2-5	-	-	TRBV20-1	TGCAGTGCTAGGAGTCTCCGAGAGACCCAGTACTTC	CSARSLRETQYF
TRBJ2-7	-	-	TRBV5-1	TGCGCCAGCGGAGCCTCCGGGGGAACCTACGAGCAGTACTTC	CASGASGGTYEQYF
TRBJ2-5	few	TRBD1	TRBV20-1	TGCAGTGCTAGATCCCGGACAGGGTCGCAGACCCAGTACTTC	CSARSRTGSQTQYF
TRBJ2-1	-	TRBD2	TRBV2	TGTGCCAGCGTGACTAGCGGTCTGTACAATGAGCAGTTCTTC	CASVTSGLYNEQFF
TRBJ2-7	few	-	TRBV7-3	TGTGCCAGCAGCCCCACCCGGGACGACGTGGGAGAGCAGTACTTC	CASSPTRDDVGEQYF
TRBJ2-7	-	-	TRBV28	TGTGCCAGCAGTCCCCGTGGGCCTACCTACGAGCAGTACTTC	CASSPRGPTYEQYF
TRBJ2-7	-	TRBD1	TRBV18	TGTGCCAGCCAAGGGGACAGGAATTCCTACGAGCAGTACTTC	CASQGDRNSYEQYF